This entry concerns a single T cell receptor (beta chain). This CDR3 comprises 12 residues. J gave up 3 bases and V 7 bases, and 2 bases lay outside the gene matches. Germline V gene sequence: CDR1 MDHEN, CDR2 SYDVKM. These data originate in a study of regulatory T cells in long-lasting Graves disease. Noted time point: newly diagnosed GD, antithyroid drugs for less than 3 months. Construction of the TCR library relied on RNA isolated from PBMCs. In each case, Graves' disease was diagnosed per American Thyroid Association guidelines. Sequencing libraries for TCR beta were prepared with iRepertoire HTBI primers and Arm-PCR of CDR3 regions. In TCRdb, the multiplex PCR reads were re-called with MiXCR into one record per CDR3 protein. The sample gives 400,000 to 650,000 distinct CDR3 sequences, 15% to 20% of which show up once; 25% is in the top ten. The data were also submitted as part of a second study, on T cells in Graves' hyperthyroidism and ophthalmopathy.

Sequenced here: peripheral blood mononuclear cells (PBMCs), sampled at new diagnosis, from a patient treated with antithyroid drugs. The chain couples TRBV28 to TRBJ2-7; 8 nucleotides match TRBD2. This TCR derives from a woman aged 35-65 years with Graves disease. The CDR3 nucleotides are TGTGCCAGCATCGCGGGGGGCTACGAGCAGTACTTC. Its translation is CASIAGGYEQYF.